The TCR beta chain under discussion was sequenced for a study of blood T cell repertoires in COVID-19. Repertoires were generated with immunoSEQ multiplex PCR, while TCRdb's copy carries only in-frame clones and drops some. The repertoire consists of 210,000 or so clones, with less than 90% occurring once and the leading ten covering 20%. This receptor was identified in a human donor in a cohort sampled during active COVID-19. Sequenced: peripheral blood.

The CDR3 DNA is TGTGCCAGCAGCGGACTAGCGGAGATGAATGAGCAGTTCTTC. It encodes CASSGLAEMNEQFF. This chain joins TRBV3-1 (or the pseudogene TRBV3-2) and TRBJ2-1; 10 bases fit TRBD2. Germline CDR1 is LGHDT and CDR2 is YNNKEL (reference sequence). V was clipped by 5 bases and J by 7 bases; unmatched bases: 5. This CDR3 spans 14 amino acids.